These 4 T cell receptor beta chains originate from one sample sequenced in a study of T cell responses to AZD1222 COVID-19 vaccine. Generated by immunoSEQ multiplex PCR, the TCRdb table keeps only in-frame clones and is missing some. In the table there are 130,000 to 150,000 clones, roughly 91% of which are singletons. The material sequenced was peripheral blood, taken on day 0 of AZD1222 vaccination. All receptors derive from an adult in good health.

The chain has TRBV5-1 and TRBJ2-3; D is perhaps TRBD2 (6 bases). The germline V gene encodes CDR1 SGHRS and CDR2 YFSETQ. This CDR3 comprises 14 residues. Trimming cost V 6 bases and J 2 bases, with 13 bases left between them. CDR3 residues: CASKLSGLTDTQYF. Written as DNA, the CDR3 is TGCGCCAGCAAATTGAGCGGGCTCACAGATACGCAGTATTTT.

V usage is TRBV3-1 (or the pseudogene TRBV3-2) and J usage is TRBJ1-2; the D gene is possibly TRBD1 (5 bases). The CDR3 consists of 17 residues. The V end was cut by 0 bases, the J end by 0 bases, with 14 bases between. The germline gives CDR1 LGHDT, CDR2 YNNKEL (reference sequence). The CDR3 here is CASSQDRGRTTNYGYTF. The DNA of the CDR3 is TGTGCCAGCAGCCAAGATCGTGGCAGGACAACTAACTATGGCTACACCTTC.

The V gene is TRBV2, the J gene TRBJ1-3, with D uncertain. The ends were cut back, 4 bases at V and 7 bases at J, with 11 bases in the middle. This CDR3 contains 13 residues. From germline, CDR1 is SNHLY and CDR2 FYNNEI. This CDR3 is CASSASVPNTIYF. CDR3 DNA sequence: TGTGCCAGCAGTGCGTCGGTTCCCAACACCATATATTTT.

The chain recombines TRBV7-2 with TRBJ2-6; 7 nucleotides align to TRBD1. Germline assignment: CDR1 SGHTA and CDR2 FQGNSA. CDR3 length equals 15 residues. The V gene end was trimmed by 4 bases and the J gene end by 1 base; junction bases not matched to a gene: 1. The CDR3 DNA follows: TGTGCCAGCAGCTCAGGGGGTTCTGGGGCCAACGTCCTGACTTTC. It encodes CASSSGGSGANVLTF.